A single sample gave rise to the 2 T cell receptor beta chains below, sequenced in a study of regulatory T cells in long-lasting Graves disease. Time point indicated: newly diagnosed GD, antithyroid drugs for less than 3 months. The TCR library was prepared using RNA isolated from PBMCs. For TCR beta, libraries came from iRepertoire HTBI primers and Arm-PCR of CDR3 regions. TCRdb independently ran MiXCR on the multiplex PCR reads; one entry per CDR3 protein. The data contain just over 600,000 distinct CDR3 sequences, approximately 15% of them singletons. These records were also assigned to another study, of T cells in Graves' hyperthyroidism and ophthalmopathy.

The sequencing used peripheral blood mononuclear cells (PBMCs), collected at new diagnosis, from a patient treated with antithyroid drugs. The receptors were gathered from a woman in her thirties with Graves disease.

Only a few counts were recorded for this clonotype. This chain uses TRBV7-3 with TRBJ1-1, with 7 bases that match TRBD1. V was clipped by 4 bases and J by 4 bases; unmatched bases: 9. Germline V gene data show CDR1 as SGHTA and CDR2 as FQGTGA. The CDR3 sequence is 15 residues long. The CDR3 DNA reads as TGTGCCAGCAGCTCTAGACAGGGCCCTAGCACTGAAGCTTTCTTT. Amino acids: CASSSRQGPSTEAFF.

This clonotype was seen at least ten times. The chain has TRBV2 and TRBJ2-2; D possibly uses TRBD1 or TRBD2 (6 bases each). Germline loops: CDR1 SNHLY, CDR2 FYNNEI. This CDR3 contains 19 residues. Deletions cut 6 bases from V and 4 bases from J, with 27 bases between. DNA for the CDR3: TGTGCCAGCAGCACCCAGCTTTGGGGGGCGGTACGTTTCACCGGGGAGCTGTTTTTT. As protein: CASSTQLWGAVRFTGELFF.